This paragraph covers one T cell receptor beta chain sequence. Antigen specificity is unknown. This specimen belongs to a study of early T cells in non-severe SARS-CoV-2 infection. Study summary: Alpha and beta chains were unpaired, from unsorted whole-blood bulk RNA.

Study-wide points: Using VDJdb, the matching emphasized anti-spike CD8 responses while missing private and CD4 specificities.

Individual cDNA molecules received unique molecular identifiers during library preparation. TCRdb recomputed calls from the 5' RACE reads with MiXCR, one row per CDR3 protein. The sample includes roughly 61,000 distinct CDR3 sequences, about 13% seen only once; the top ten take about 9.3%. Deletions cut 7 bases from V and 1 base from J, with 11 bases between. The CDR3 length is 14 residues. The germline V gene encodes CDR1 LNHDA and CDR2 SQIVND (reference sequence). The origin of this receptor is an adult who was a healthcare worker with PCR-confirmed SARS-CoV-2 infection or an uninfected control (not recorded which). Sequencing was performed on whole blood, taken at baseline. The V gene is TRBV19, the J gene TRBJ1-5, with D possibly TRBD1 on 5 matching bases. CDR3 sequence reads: CASTGSWSNQPQHF. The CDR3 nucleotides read TGTGCCAGTACAGGGTCCTGGAGCAATCAGCCCCAGCATTTT.